The 17 T cell receptor beta chains reported below all come from one sample, sequenced in a study of naive CD8 T cells in extremely preterm neonates. Preterm samples came from extremely preterm deliveries at about 22-28 weeks. Assay: immunoSEQ multiplex PCR; the TCRdb copy retains only in-frame clones and omits some. The table lists tens of thousands of clones, about 91% of them singletons. Study findings and constraints: Preterm infants showed shorter CDR3s, fewer N additions and less trimming than older groups.

Their antigen targets remain unknown. The sample consisted of naive CD8+ T cells from cord blood. The receptors derive from a boy who was born preterm.

The chain links TRBV6-5 to TRBJ2-4; the D gene is possibly TRBD1 (5 bases). Trimming shortened V by 4 bases and J by 8 bases, and 15 bases separated the two germline ends. Germline V gene sequence: CDR1 MNHEY, CDR2 SVGAGI. The CDR3 runs to 14 residues. Here the CDR3 DNA reads TGTGCCAGCAGTTTTAAGGGGATTTTGGACATTCAGTACTTC. Translation: CASSFKGILDIQYF.

The chain employs TRBV5-1 and TRBJ1-6; D not resolved. The ends were cut back, 4 bases at V and 0 bases at J, with 11 bases in the middle. Per the germline V gene, CDR1 is SGHRS and CDR2 is YFSETQ. The CDR3 length is 16 residues. The CDR3 region is CASSPRTVSYNSPLHF. The CDR3 DNA sequence: TGCGCCAGCAGCCCTCGGACGGTCTCCTATAATTCACCCCTCCACTTT.

This clone has just a few counts. The CDR3 sequence: CASSFPGQGNYEQYF. For the CDR3, the DNA is TGCGCCAGCAGTTTTCCGGGACAGGGGAACTACGAGCAGTACTTC. This sequence joins TRBV4-1 and TRBJ2-7; 10 positions agree with TRBD1. V lost 6 bases, J lost 3 bases, and 8 bases stayed unmatched. Germline V lookup: CDR1 MGHRA, CDR2 YSYEKL. The CDR3 covers 15 residues.

This sequence joins TRBV14 and TRBJ1-1, with D unclear. Germline V gene lookup returns CDR1 SGHDN and CDR2 FVKESK. The CDR3 spans 13 residues. Trimming left V 1 base short and J 5 bases short, with 8 bases between. The CDR3 is CASSQAGFTEAFF. CDR3 coding DNA: TGTGCCAGCAGCCAAGCCGGTTTTACTGAAGCTTTCTTT.

This clone appeared a single time. V gene TRBV11-3 combines with J gene TRBJ2-5; D is ambiguous. With 2 bases removed from V and 1 base from J, the gap between germline ends came to 8 bases. The CDR3 extends over 14 amino acids. In germline, CDR1 is SGHNT, CDR2 YENEEA. As DNA, the CDR3 is TGTGCCAGCAGCTTATCGAGCCTCCAAGAGACCCAGTACTTC. Protein: CASSLSSLQETQYF.

The chain employs TRBV5-3 and TRBJ2-7; D possibly corresponds to TRBD2 (5 bases). TRBV5-3 is known as an ORF, though its function is uncertain. Trimming took off 0 bases at V and 6 bases at J, with 7 bases between the two ends. The length of the CDR3 is 12 residues. In DNA, the CDR3 is TGTGCCAGAAGCTTGGAACGGGGCGAGCAGTACTTC. Protein product: CARSLERGEQYF.

The chain has TRBV27 and TRBJ1-2, with TRBD1 matching 9 bases. This CDR3 is built from 12 residues. CDR1 MNHEY and CDR2 SMNVEV come from the germline V gene (reference sequence). J was trimmed by 5 bases and V by 6 bases; bases with no gene match: 1. CDR3 in DNA: TGTGCCAGCAGACAGGGGGCTTATGGCTACACCTTC. This encodes CASRQGAYGYTF.

This sequence joins TRBV7-6 and TRBJ2-7, with 10 nucleotides matching TRBD2. Germline V gene data show CDR1 as SGHVS and CDR2 as FNYEAQ. V lost 3 bases and J lost 4; bases outside the gene matches: 3. CDR3 size: 14 residues. CDR3 nucleotide sequence: TGTGCCAGCAGCTTGACTAGCGGGCTATACGAGCAGTACTTC. Encoded protein: CASSLTSGLYEQYF.

The chain joins TRBV6-5 to TRBJ1-2; possible D gene TRBD1, 5 bases. The CDR3 runs 12 residues. V lost 2 bases and J 4 bases, leaving 5 bases between the germline ends. Germline V gives CDR1 MNHEY, CDR2 SVGAGI. As DNA, the CDR3 is TGTGCCAGCAGTTACGGGACCTATGGCTACACCTTC. This translates into CASSYGTYGYTF.

The chain combines TRBV11-3 with TRBJ2-5; TRBD2 is a possible D gene (5 bases). Deletions cut 1 base from V and 0 bases from J, with 6 bases between. Germline CDR1 SGHNT, CDR2 YENEEA. CDR3 length: 14 amino acids. The CDR3 DNA follows: TGTGCCAGCAGCTTAGCGGGGTACCAAGAGACCCAGTACTTC. Translating it yields CASSLAGYQETQYF.

V usage is TRBV6-6 and J usage is TRBJ2-7; tentatively, D is TRBD1 (6 bases). There are 15 residues in the CDR3. The V end was cut by 5 bases, the J end by 4 bases, with 18 bases between. Per the germline V gene, CDR1 is MNHNY and CDR2 is SVGAGI (reference sequence). Here the CDR3 DNA reads TGTGCCAGCAGTGTAAGCAGGGGATGGGGGTACGAGCAGTACTTC. This sequence encodes CASSVSRGWGYEQYF.

This clone was recorded a few times. This rearrangement joins TRBV10-1 to TRBJ2-7, with D perhaps TRBD1 (5 bases). CDR3 length equals 13 residues. With 2 bases removed from V and 0 bases from J, the gap between germline ends came to 5 bases. The germline V gene encodes CDR1 WNHNN and CDR2 SYGVQD (reference sequence). CDR3: CASSEGASYEQYF. The CDR3 DNA is TGCGCCAGCAGTGAGGGGGCCTCCTACGAGCAGTACTTC.

The rearrangement links TRBV27 to TRBJ2-1; D not certain. Germline CDR1 reads MNHEY; CDR2 reads SMNVEV (reference sequence). The CDR3 runs to 13 residues. Trimming took off 2 bases at V and 0 bases at J, with 2 bases between the two ends. As DNA, the CDR3 is TGTGCCAGCAGTTTACACTCCTACAATGAGCAGTTCTTC. Translating it yields CASSLHSYNEQFF.

This clone has only one observation. The same CDR3 also results from other DNA sequences found in this sample. This sequence joins TRBV7-9 and TRBJ2-5; no reliable D call. The CDR3 is 12 amino acids. Trimming cost V 0 bases and J 5 bases, with 4 bases left between them. The V gene's germline CDR1 is SEHNR and CDR2 FQNEAQ (reference sequence). DNA for the CDR3: TGTGCCAGCAGCTTAGCGGGGGAGACCCAGTACTTC. Translating gives CASSLAGETQYF. Full variable domain (remainder filled in from reference TRBV7-9 and TRBJ2-5): DTGVSQNPRHKITKRGQNVTFRCDPISEHNRLYWYRQTLGQGPEFLTYFQNEAQLEKSRLLSDRFSAERPKGSFSTLEIQRTEQGDSAMYLCASSLAGETQYFGPGTRLLVL.

This chain uses TRBV28 with TRBJ2-3, with 11 bases that match TRBD2. The CDR3 extends over 16 amino acids. With V trimmed by 3 bases and J by 0 bases, 2 bases remained unmatched. CDR1 MDHEN and CDR2 SYDVKM come from the germline V gene. This CDR3 reads CASSFSGGASTDTQYF. The CDR3, as DNA: TGTGCCAGCAGTTTTAGCGGGGGGGCTAGCACAGATACGCAGTATTTT. Full variable domain (missing parts from reference TRBV28 and TRBJ2-3): DVKVTQSSRYLVKRTGEKVFLECVQDMDHENMFWYRQDPGLGLRLIYFSYDVKMKEKGDIPEGYSVSREKKERFSLILESASTNQTSMYLCASSFSGGASTDTQYFGPGTRLTVL.

V gene TRBV14 combines with J gene TRBJ1-2; 7 bases agree with TRBD1. V lost 1 base to trimming and J lost 4 bases; unmatched junction nucleotides: 0. The CDR3 runs to 13 residues. Germline V gene sequence: CDR1 SGHDN, CDR2 FVKESK. The CDR3 DNA follows: TGTGCCAGCAGCCAAGCAGGGGGCTATGGCTACACCTTC. This gives the protein CASSQAGGYGYTF.

The V call is TRBV25-1, the J call TRBJ2-3; D gene unclear. This CDR3 is built from 15 residues. Germline CDR1 and CDR2: MGHDK and SYGVNS. V shed 2 bases and J shed 3 bases, with 12 bases lying between them. CDR3 region: CASSEGVVSTDTQYF. Here the CDR3 DNA reads TGTGCCAGCAGTGAAGGAGTCGTGTCGACAGATACGCAGTATTTT. The entire variable domain, with the rest obtained from reference TRBV25-1 and TRBJ2-3, is as follows: EADIYQTPRYLVIGTGKKITLECSQTMGHDKMYWYQQDPGMELHLIHYSYGVNSTEKGDLSSESTVSRIRTEHFPLTLESARPSHTSQYLCASSEGVVSTDTQYFGPGTRLTVL.